Each of the 6 T cell receptor beta chains below was sequenced from the same sample in a study of T cells in Graves' hyperthyroidism and ophthalmopathy. RNA transcripts served as the template for amplifying TCR beta CDR3 regions. Carried out on the TCR CDR3, a first-round RT-PCR used the HTBI primer set. MiXCR was run by TCRdb on the multiplex PCR reads, yielding one entry per CDR3 protein. The sample contains around 660,000 distinct CDR3 sequences, less than 45% of which appear only once. Material for sequencing was peripheral blood or thyroid tissue (not recorded which). All receptors come from an adult man with Graves' disease, either hyperthyroidism or ophthalmopathy (not recorded which).

The sample holds many counts of this clonotype. CDR3 nucleotide sequence: TGTGCCATCAGTGAGTCGGAATACACTGAAGCTTTCTTT. Its protein is CAISESEYTEAFF. The chain couples TRBV10-3 to TRBJ1-1; D ambiguous. CDR3 length: 13 amino acids. V was pared by 0 bases and J by 3 bases, with 5 bases between. Germline CDR1 reads ENHRY; CDR2 reads SYGVKD.

About this clonotype itself: Relative to the germline gene, one junction end is altered; a read error may explain this. This chain uses TRBV2 with TRBJ1-2; 7 bases align to TRBD1. Per germline, CDR1 SNHLY and CDR2 FYNNEI. The CDR3 is 13 residues long. DNA of the CDR3: TGCGCCAGCAGCCAAATCGGGACAGACGGCTACACCTTC. Translated: CASSQIGTDGYTF.

This clonotype was picked up many times. This chain links TRBV20-1 with TRBJ1-6, with D possibly matching TRBD1 (6 bases). The CDR3 runs 13 residues. Germline V gene lookup returns CDR1 DFQATT and CDR2 SNEGSKA (reference sequence). The V end lost 3 bases, the J end lost 10 bases, and 13 bases lay between the germline ends. The chain's CDR3 is CSARTGGGSPLHF. The CDR3 DNA sequence: TGCAGTGCTAGGACAGGCGGGGGGTCACCCCTCCACTTT.

Points on this clonotype: Germline and junction disagree at one end, which may indicate a read error. The V and J genes are TRBV7-9 and TRBJ2-6; D might be TRBD2 (6 bases). There are 10 residues in the CDR3. CDR1 SEHNR and CDR2 FQNEAQ come from the germline V gene (reference sequence). CDR3 loop: CASSQTHGSF. CDR3 in DNA: TGTGCCAGCAGCCAAACGCACGGGAGTTTC.

The J gene is TRBJ2-7, the V gene TRBV5-1; 8 bases are a match to TRBD1. The V gene end was trimmed by 0 bases and the J gene end by 2 bases; junction bases not matched to a gene: 7. Germline CDR1 and CDR2: SGHRS and YFSETQ. The CDR3 extends over 16 amino acids. CDR3 sequence: CASSLVSPGQAYEQYF. The DNA for the CDR3 is TGCGCCAGCAGCTTGGTCTCTCCGGGACAGGCCTACGAGCAGTACTTC.

With respect to this clonotype: This may come from a read error, since a much larger clone is one base off. The J gene is TRBJ1-1, the V gene TRBV10-3; D gene uncertain. Germline V gene data show CDR1 as ENHRY and CDR2 as SYGVKD. The CDR3 covers 13 residues. In nucleotides, the CDR3 is TGTGCCATCAGTGATCTGGGGAACGCTGAAGCTTTCTTT. Protein sequence: CAISDLGNAEAFF.